This T cell receptor beta chain emerged from a study of monozygotic twins with inflammatory bowel disease. The CDR3 covers 13 residues. The germline V gene encodes CDR1 MNHEY and CDR2 SVGEGT. Following a re-call of the 5' RACE reads, TCRdb has one entry per CDR3 protein and lacks DNA. This sample's table has about 450,000 distinct CDR3 sequences. Sequencing was done on a sample of blood. The chain uses TRBV6-2 or TRBV6-3 and TRBJ1-5; as DNA is missing, the TRBD1 call by TCRdb cannot be tested. This sequence was found in a human donor with ulcerative colitis or Crohn's disease, or a healthy co-twin of an affected twin (not recorded which). CDR3 sequence: CASSSWGRLPQHF.